The 20 T cell receptor beta chains below all came from one sample that was sequenced in a study of blood T cell repertoires in COVID-19. The repertoire was sequenced with immunoSEQ multiplex PCR; TCRdb's copy has only in-frame clones and lacks some. The table includes under 170,000 clones, roughly 87% detected once. What was sequenced was peripheral blood. The receptors were gathered from a woman aged 55-70 years with active or convalescent COVID-19.

The rearrangement joins TRBV18 to TRBJ2-7; TRBD2 might be the D (5 bases). Germline-derived CDR1 and CDR2 are KGHSH and LQKENI. This CDR3 is built from 14 residues. Trimming shortened V by 3 bases and J by 0 bases, and 9 bases separated the two germline ends. The CDR3 sequence is CASSPLGLSYEQYF. CDR3 nucleotides: TGTGCCAGCTCACCCTTAGGACTCTCCTACGAGCAGTACTTC.

The chain links TRBV5-4 to TRBJ2-7; D is perhaps TRBD1 (6 bases). V gave up 0 bases and J gave up 1 base, with 11 bases separating them. This CDR3 is 15 amino acids long. Germline V gives CDR1 SGHNT, CDR2 YYREEE (reference sequence). The CDR3 is CASSLATTGSYEQYF. DNA for the CDR3: TGTGCCAGCAGCTTGGCAACTACAGGGTCCTACGAGCAGTACTTC.

The V call is TRBV4-2, the J call TRBJ1-5, with 8 bases fitting TRBD1. The V gene's germline CDR1 is LGHNA and CDR2 YNFKEQ. V trimming: 0 bases; J trimming: 9 bases; junction bases outside the gene matches: 10. This CDR3 spans 16 amino acids. CDR3 region: CASSQDLGQGGLPQHF. The CDR3 DNA reads as TGTGCCAGCAGCCAAGATCTCGGACAGGGTGGCCTGCCCCAGCATTTT.

This sequence joins TRBV7-6 and TRBJ2-7, with a weak D call TRBD2 (7 bases). The V gene's germline CDR1 is SGHVS and CDR2 FNYEAQ. With 7 bases removed from V and 4 bases from J, the gap between germline ends came to 20 bases. CDR3 length equals 15 residues. The DNA for the CDR3 is TGTGCCAGCACCTCGGGCGCGGGGGCCATTTACGAGCAGTACTTC. Amino acid sequence: CASTSGAGAIYEQYF.

The chain combines TRBV7-2 with TRBJ1-6, with unresolved D. Germline V gene lookup returns CDR1 SGHTA and CDR2 FQGNSA. The V and J ends lost 1 base and 13 bases respectively, with 8 bases between them. CDR3 length equals 12 residues. The CDR3 region is CASSLVAVPLHF. For the CDR3, the DNA is TGTGCCAGCAGCTTAGTGGCCGTCCCCCTCCACTTT.

The rearrangement joins TRBV7-9 to TRBJ1-2, with D tentatively TRBD1 (6 bases). V was pared by 1 base and J by 6 bases, with 9 bases between. This CDR3 has 13 residues. Looked up from germline, CDR1 is SEHNR and CDR2 is FQNEAQ (reference sequence). Here the CDR3 reads CASSLGQGNGYTF. DNA of the CDR3: TGTGCCAGCAGCTTAGGGCAGGGGAATGGCTACACCTTC.

The rearrangement uses TRBV21-1 and TRBJ2-7; the table assigns TRBD2, which was not confirmed against the DNA. TRBV21-1 is termed a pseudogene. The CDR3 has 18 amino acids. CDR3 amino acids: CASSLRDSGGASLGEQYF. DNA for the CDR3: TGTGCCAGCAGCTTACGGGATTCCGGCGGGGCTTCTCTTGGCGAGCAGTACTTC.

This clone was counted once. V usage is TRBV4-3 and J usage is TRBJ2-7, with 8 bases lining up with TRBD2. Germline assignment: CDR1 LGHNA and CDR2 YSLEER. This CDR3 comprises 16 residues. Trimming took 2 bases from V and 0 from J; bases not matched to a gene: 6. CDR3 DNA sequence: TGCGCCAGCAGCCAAATTTGGAGCGGGAGCTCCTACGAGCAGTACTTC. Translation: CASSQIWSGSSYEQYF.

The rearrangement uses TRBV10-3 and TRBJ1-1; tentative D call: TRBD1 (5 bases). Trimming left V 2 bases short and J 1 base short, with 14 bases between. Per germline, CDR1 ENHRY and CDR2 SYGVKD. CDR3 length equals 16 residues. The DNA for the CDR3 is TGTGCCATCAGTGAGATCTTGTCAGGGCCGAACACTGAAGCTTTCTTT. Its protein product is CAISEILSGPNTEAFF.

The rearrangement links TRBV19 to TRBJ2-1, with 8 bases aligning to TRBD2. The CDR3 has 15 residues. V shed 3 bases, J shed 9 bases, and the junction held 10 bases outside the gene matches. From germline, CDR1 is LNHDA and CDR2 SQIVND (reference sequence). In DNA, the CDR3 is TGTGCCAGTAGTATCCTACGGACTAGCTTGGGTGAGCAGTTCTTC. Its translation is CASSILRTSLGEQFF.

The V gene is TRBV25-1, the J gene TRBJ2-7; 7 positions agree with TRBD1. The CDR3 extends over 15 amino acids. V lost 2 bases to trimming and J lost 7 bases; unmatched junction nucleotides: 11. Germline values: CDR1 MGHDK, CDR2 SYGVNS. The CDR3 sequence is CASSETGTAAREQYF. The CDR3 coding sequence is TGTGCCAGCAGTGAAACCGGGACAGCCGCGAGGGAGCAGTACTTC.

V gene TRBV2 combines with J gene TRBJ1-5; possible D gene TRBD1, 5 bases. V lost 6 bases, J lost 0 bases, and 12 bases lay in between. The CDR3 totals 15 residues. Germline V lookup: CDR1 SNHLY, CDR2 FYNNEI. The CDR3: CASRPDRYSNQPQHF. CDR3 bases: TGTGCCAGCAGACCCGACAGATATAGCAATCAGCCCCAGCATTTT.

This clone showed up just once. The chain joins TRBV10-3 to TRBJ2-3; D remains unclear. CDR1 is ENHRY and CDR2 is SYGVKD in the germline V gene. The CDR3 is 13 residues long. The V end lost 4 bases, the J end lost 1 base, and 6 bases lay between the germline ends. CDR3 protein: CAISVTGTDTQYF. CDR3 sequence (DNA): TGTGCCATCAGTGTCACAGGCACAGATACGCAGTATTTT.

The chain uses TRBV7-9 and TRBJ2-3; 8 nucleotides agree with TRBD1. Trimming removed 6 bases from V and 0 bases from J; junction bases left unmatched: 5. CDR3 length: 15 amino acids. The germline CDR1 and CDR2 sequences are SEHNR and FQNEAQ (reference sequence). The CDR3 here is CASSTGTGSTDTQYF. CDR3 in DNA: TGTGCCAGCAGTACCGGGACAGGAAGCACAGATACGCAGTATTTT.

CDR3 amino acids: CASSSNRGGGYGYTF. The DNA of the CDR3 is TGTGCCAGCAGTTCAAACAGGGGAGGTGGCTATGGCTACACCTTC. The chain uses TRBV6-5 and TRBJ1-2, with 7 bases lining up with TRBD1. Germline values: CDR1 MNHEY, CDR2 SVGAGI. Unmatched junction bases numbered 9, after V lost 4 bases and J lost 4 bases. The CDR3 has 15 amino acids.

The chain couples TRBV7-2 to TRBJ2-1, with a tentative D call TRBD2 (6 bases). V shed 1 base and J shed 2 bases, with 9 bases lying between them. Per the germline V gene, CDR1 is SGHTA and CDR2 is FQGNSA. The CDR3 is 15 residues long. CDR3 region: CASSLGGGTYNEQFF. The CDR3, as DNA: TGTGCCAGCAGCTTAGGTGGGGGGACCTACAATGAGCAGTTCTTC.

The chain is built from TRBV11-2 and TRBJ1-2; D is ambiguous. The CDR3 totals 14 residues. CDR1 and CDR2 (germline): SGHAT, FQNNGV. Trimming left V 0 bases short and J 4 bases short, with 9 bases between. The CDR3 spells CASSLELSFYGYTF. The CDR3 DNA follows: TGTGCCAGCAGCTTAGAGCTTAGTTTCTATGGCTACACCTTC.

This clone was seen a single time. The chain links TRBV5-1 to TRBJ2-1; TRBD2 matches 11 bases. Trimming removed 0 bases from V and 5 bases from J; junction bases left unmatched: 4. CDR1 is SGHRS and CDR2 is YFSETQ in the germline V gene. The CDR3 runs to 16 residues. The CDR3 is CASSLATSGGNNEQFF. DNA for the CDR3: TGCGCCAGCAGCTTGGCAACTAGCGGGGGCAACAATGAGCAGTTCTTC.

The sample holds one count of this clone. The rearrangement uses TRBV19 and TRBJ1-2, with unresolved D. This CDR3 spans 12 amino acids. The germline V and J ends were trimmed by 0 bases and 8 bases, with 7 bases remaining between them. The germline CDR1 and CDR2 sequences are LNHDA and SQIVND (reference sequence). CDR3 amino acids: CASSIEGSGYTF. In DNA, the CDR3 is TGTGCCAGTAGTATAGAGGGGAGCGGCTACACCTTC.

V usage is TRBV5-1 and J usage is TRBJ2-1; D remains unclear. The V and J ends lost 0 bases and 6 bases respectively, with 4 bases between them. Germline lookup yields CDR1 SGHRS and CDR2 YFSETQ. This CDR3 has 12 residues. CDR3 in amino acids: CASSLDRNEQFF. Written as DNA, the CDR3 is TGCGCCAGCAGCTTGGATCGCAATGAGCAGTTCTTC.